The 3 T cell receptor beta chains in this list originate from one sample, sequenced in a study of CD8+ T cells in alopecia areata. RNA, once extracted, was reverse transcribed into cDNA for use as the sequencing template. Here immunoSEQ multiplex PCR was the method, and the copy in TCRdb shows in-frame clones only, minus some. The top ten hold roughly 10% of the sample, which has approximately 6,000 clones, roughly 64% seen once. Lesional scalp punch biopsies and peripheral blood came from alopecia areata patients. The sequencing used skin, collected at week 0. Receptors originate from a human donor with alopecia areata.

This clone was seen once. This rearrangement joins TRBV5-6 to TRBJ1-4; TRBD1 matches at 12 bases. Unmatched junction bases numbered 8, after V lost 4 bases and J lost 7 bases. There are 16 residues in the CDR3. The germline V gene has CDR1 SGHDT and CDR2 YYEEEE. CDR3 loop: CASSQEGQGASEKLFF. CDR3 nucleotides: TGTGCCAGCAGCCAGGAGGGACAGGGGGCGAGTGAAAAACTGTTTTTT.

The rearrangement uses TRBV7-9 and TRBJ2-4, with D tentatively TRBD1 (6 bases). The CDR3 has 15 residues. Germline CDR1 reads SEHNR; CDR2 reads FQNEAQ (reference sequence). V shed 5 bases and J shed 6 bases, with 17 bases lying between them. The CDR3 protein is CASSQQGLTRNIQYF. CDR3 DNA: TGTGCCAGCAGCCAACAGGGTTTAACCAGAAACATTCAGTACTTC.

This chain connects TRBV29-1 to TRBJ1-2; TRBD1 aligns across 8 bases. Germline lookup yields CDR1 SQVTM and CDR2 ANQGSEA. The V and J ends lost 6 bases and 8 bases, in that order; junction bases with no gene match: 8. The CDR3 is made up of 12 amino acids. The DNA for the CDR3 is TGCAGCGTCGGAGGACAGGGCCGAGGCTACACCTTC. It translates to CSVGGQGRGYTF. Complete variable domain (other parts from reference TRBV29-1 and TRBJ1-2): SAVISQKPSRDICQRGTSLTIQCQVDSQVTMMFWYRQQPGQSLTLIATANQGSEATYESGFVIDKFPISRPNLTFSTLTVSNMSPEDSSIYLCSVGGQGRGYTFGSGTRLTVV.